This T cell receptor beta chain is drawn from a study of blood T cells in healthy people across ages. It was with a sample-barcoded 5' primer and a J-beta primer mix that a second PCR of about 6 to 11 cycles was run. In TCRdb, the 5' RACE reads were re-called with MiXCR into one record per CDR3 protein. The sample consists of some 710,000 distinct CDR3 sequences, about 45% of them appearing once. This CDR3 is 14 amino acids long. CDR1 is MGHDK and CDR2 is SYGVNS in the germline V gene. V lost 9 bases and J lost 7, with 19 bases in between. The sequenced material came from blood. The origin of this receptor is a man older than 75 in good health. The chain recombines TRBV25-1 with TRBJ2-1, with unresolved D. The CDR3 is CASLKDPVGNEQFF. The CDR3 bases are TGTGCCAGTCTCAAGGACCCCGTGGGGAATGAGCAGTTCTTC.